The next 7 T cell receptor beta chains were all read from a single sample in a study of blood T cell repertoires in COVID-19 (dated by TCRdb to about 2020). The library was produced with the immunoSEQ multiplex PCR assay. As stored in TCRdb, this immuneACCESS dataset retains in-frame rearrangements with V and J assigned. A fraction of the clones does not appear; measured against another copy, unresolved V genes explain less than half of the discrepancy, and the remainder lacks a known reason. The sample table shows hundreds of thousands of clones, and around nine tenths are seen once. 3.5% to 4.5% of the sample lies in the top ten. Sequenced: peripheral blood. The receptors were sampled from a woman aged 45-65 years with active or convalescent COVID-19.

This clone was seen a few times. The V gene is TRBV18, the J gene TRBJ1-5; D is uncertain. Germline V gives CDR1 KGHSH, CDR2 LQKENI. There are 16 residues in the CDR3. Trimming pared 0 bases from V and 0 bases from J, leaving 9 bases between. The CDR3 coding sequence is TGTGCCAGCTCACCACCGAGCCGTTCTAGCAATCAGCCCCAGCATTTT. Residues: CASSPPSRSSNQPQHF.

In this sample, this clone turned up a few times. This chain uses TRBV4-3 with TRBJ1-2; D remains ambiguous. The CDR3 totals 15 residues. Germline CDR1 is LGHNA and CDR2 is YSLEER. The V and J ends lost 0 bases and 1 base respectively, with 9 bases between them. The CDR3 nucleotides read TGCGCCAGCAGCCAAGATTTCGGGGTTAACTATGGCTACACCTTC. Translating it yields CASSQDFGVNYGYTF.

DNA of the CDR3: TGCGCCAGCAGCCAAGAGCCAGGGGGGTATGGCTACACCTTC. It translates to CASSQEPGGYGYTF. The V gene is TRBV4-3, the J gene TRBJ1-2, with 7 nucleotides matching TRBD1. Per germline, CDR1 LGHNA and CDR2 YSLEER. Unmatched junction bases numbered 3, after V lost 0 bases and J lost 5 bases. This CDR3 has 14 amino acids.

CDR3 sequence (DNA): TGTGCCAGCAGCCAATCTGTGCGACCTAGCACTTCCGGGGGAGATACGCAGTATTTT. Translation: CASSQSVRPSTSGGDTQYF. The chain has TRBV4-2 and TRBJ2-3, with a possible D match to TRBD2 (6 bases). Germline V gene data show CDR1 as LGHNA and CDR2 as YNFKEQ. The CDR3 length is 19 residues. V lost 2 bases, J lost 5 bases, and 26 bases lay in between.

The chain employs TRBV6-5 and TRBJ1-2; TRBD1 might be the D (5 bases). The CDR3 spans 13 residues. Trimming shortened V by 6 bases and J by 7 bases, and 15 bases separated the two germline ends. Germline values: CDR1 MNHEY, CDR2 SVGAGI. In DNA form, the CDR3 reads TGTGCCAGCAGCCAAGGGGTTAGGAGTGGCTACACCTTC. It translates to CASSQGVRSGYTF.

The chain carries TRBV20-1 and TRBJ1-1; D is uncertain. Germline-derived CDR1 and CDR2 are DFQATT and SNEGSKA (reference sequence). Trimming took off 3 bases at V and 6 bases at J, with 11 bases between the two ends. This CDR3 spans 12 amino acids. The CDR3 protein is CSASGLSSEAFF. In DNA, the CDR3 is TGCAGTGCTAGTGGCCTGAGCTCTGAAGCTTTCTTT.

The chain couples TRBV28 to TRBJ2-3; 8 bases are a match to TRBD1. V was pared by 4 bases and J by 4 bases, with 10 bases of the junction left unmatched. The CDR3 is 16 residues long. The germline CDR1 and CDR2 sequences are MDHEN and SYDVKM. The CDR3: CASSSPRQGMPDTQYF. CDR3 bases: TGTGCCAGCAGTTCCCCTCGACAGGGGATGCCAGATACGCAGTATTTT.